The present entry profiles one T cell receptor beta chain with its context. What antigen it recognizes has not been identified. This sample was sequenced with a NextSeq 550. A Human TCR Profiling Kit was used to prepare UMI-labeled 5' RACE TCRbeta libraries. The same number of PCR cycles was used to prepare all TCRbeta libraries in parallel. The paper's data handling went like this. Between about 2,600 and 18,000 functional CDR3beta clonotypes were contained in each TCRbeta library. MIGEC 1.2.9 was used for UMI extraction and consensus assembly, with a minimum of three reads required per UMI. In-frame CDR3beta repertoires were extracted with MiXCR 3.0.3. Diversity metrics were computed in VDJtools 1.2.1 after downsampling each sample to 42,000 randomly selected UMIs. For the top 3,000 clones of each sample pair, the repertoire overlap metrics D, R and F2 were calculated in VDJtools. The reads went through TCRdb reprocessing, and each CDR3 protein sequence gets one entry with no DNA. For this entry, the V and J calls and clone size follow TCRdb and not the study's own pipeline. The sample table includes about 17,000 distinct CDR3 sequences. In total, the top ten clones hold approximately 5.7% of the sample.

These data originate in a study of human CD8 memory T cell subsets (dated by TCRdb to the early 2020s). Study-level background: To assess clonal relationships, the TCRbeta repertoires of stem-like (TSTEM), progenitor exhausted-like (TPEX) and effector memory CD8+ T cell subsets were compared. Six donors each provided TSTEM, TPEX and effector memory subsets, and TCRbeta repertoires were obtained from all six.

The CDR1 and CDR2 encoded by the germline V gene (reference sequence) are DFQATT and SNEGSKA. The cysteine opens and the phenylalanine closes a CDR3 of 15 amino acids. No DNA is given. CCR7+ PD-1- TIGIT- cells were defined as stem-like memory CD8+ T cells (TSTEM). Peripheral blood mononuclear cells were isolated from healthy donor buffy coats by density gradient separation. In the study, total CD8+ T cells were enriched by negative magnetic separation with EasySep or MojoSort CD8+ T cell isolation kits. For each subset, total RNA was extracted using an RNeasy Mini Kit from duplicate vials of more than 120,000 sorted CD8+ T cells. PBMCs were used either fresh or after cryopreservation in fetal bovine serum containing approximately 11% DMSO. CD8+ T cell subsets were sorted to purity by fluorescence-activated cell sorting on a FACSAria III. General conclusions and limits of the study: Only TCRbeta chains were sequenced, and repertoire comparisons were based on a handful of donors, with testing performed by paired t-tests and Bonferroni correction. Normalized Shannon-Wiener diversity was similarly high in the TSTEM and TPEX subsets, while the effector memory subsets were comparatively less diverse. The stem-like TSTEM and TPEX subsets each shared clonotypes with effector memory cells, but the TSTEM and TPEX repertoires had minimal overlap with each other, suggesting distinct antigen spectra. Based on Chao1 estimates, TSTEM subsets appeared to have greater repertoire diversity than TPEX subsets, which could potentially reflect a broader range of specificities.

The sequence was collected from a human donor in good health. The sequencing sample was made of CD8+ stem-like memory T cells (TSCM and TCM) sorted from PBMCs. Read against the paper, the sample's cell subset or site label means: stem-like memory CD8 T cells (TSTEM), CCR7+ PD-1- TIGIT-. The chain employs TRBV20-1 and TRBJ2-5; no DNA is available, so the TRBD1 call from TCRdb remains unchecked. The CDR3 region: CSARIREWARETQYF.